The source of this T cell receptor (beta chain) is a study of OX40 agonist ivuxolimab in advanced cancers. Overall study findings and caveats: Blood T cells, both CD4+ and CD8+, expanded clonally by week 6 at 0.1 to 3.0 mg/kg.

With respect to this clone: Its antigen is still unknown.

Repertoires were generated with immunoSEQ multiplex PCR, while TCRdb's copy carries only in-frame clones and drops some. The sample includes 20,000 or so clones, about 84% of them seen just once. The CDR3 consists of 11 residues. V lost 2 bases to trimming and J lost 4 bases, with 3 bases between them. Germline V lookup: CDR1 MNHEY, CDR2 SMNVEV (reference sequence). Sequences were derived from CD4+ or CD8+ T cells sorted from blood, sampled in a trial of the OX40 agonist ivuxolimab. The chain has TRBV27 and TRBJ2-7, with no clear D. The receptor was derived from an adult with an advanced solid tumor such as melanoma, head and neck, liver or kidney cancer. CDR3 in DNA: TGTGCCAGCAGTTTACGATACGAGCAGTACTTC. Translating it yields CASSLRYEQYF.